Shown below are 6 T cell receptor beta chains from a single sample sequenced in a study of cytomegalovirus exposure and HLA in healthy donors (dated by TCRdb to 2015 to 2018). Library preparation employed the immunoSEQ multiplex PCR assay. For the multiplex PCR, a mixture combining 60 forward primers for TCR Vbeta segments and 13 reverse primers for TCR Jbeta segments was used. Not all clones reach the TCRdb copy of this immuneACCESS table, which keeps in-frame sequences only. Checked studies attribute under half of the gap to unresolved V genes and leave the rest unexplained. The sample table contains about 150,000 clones; only one count was recorded for about 75% of them. The ten top clones hold roughly 1.4% of the sample. Sequencing used PBMCs. These receptors were collected from a man aged 18 to 29 in good health and CMV-seronegative.

The chain links TRBV30 to TRBJ2-3, with 7 bases aligning to TRBD2. Looked up from germline, CDR1 is GTSNPN and CDR2 is SVGIG (reference sequence). The CDR3 sequence is 16 residues long. The V gene end was trimmed by 3 bases and the J gene end by 4 bases; junction bases not matched to a gene: 13. CDR3 amino acids: CAWSSPTSRLSDTQYF. CDR3 DNA sequence: TGTGCCTGGAGCTCTCCGACTAGCAGGTTGTCAGATACGCAGTATTTT. The full variable domain, its missing parts supplied by reference TRBV30 and TRBJ2-3, is SQTIHQWPATLVQPVGSPLSLECTVEGTSNPNLYWYRQAAGRGLQLLFYSVGIGQISSEVPQNLSASRPQDRQFILSSKKLLLSDSGFYLCAWSSPTSRLSDTQYFGPGTRLTVL.

The gene calls are TRBV7-2 and TRBJ2-5; 10 bases are a match to TRBD2. The V gene end was trimmed by 3 bases and the J gene end by 4 bases; junction bases not matched to a gene: 8. The CDR3 totals 16 residues. Germline CDR1 reads SGHTA; CDR2 reads FQGNSA. CDR3 sequence (DNA): TGTGCCAGCAGCTTTACTAGCGGGGATAATCGAGAGACCCAGTACTTC. It is translated as CASSFTSGDNRETQYF.

In its sample, this clone was seen a few times. This chain connects TRBV7-2 to TRBJ1-1, with TRBD1 as a possible D gene (5 bases). The V gene lost 4 bases and the J gene lost 7 bases, with 19 bases spanning the gap. CDR3 size: 15 residues. The germline V gene encodes CDR1 SGHTA and CDR2 FQGNSA. The CDR3 sequence: CASSSPHTGRLEAFF. The CDR3 DNA sequence: TGTGCCAGCAGCTCGCCCCACACAGGAAGACTTGAAGCTTTCTTT.

The gene calls are TRBV2 and TRBJ1-1; no firm D call. V lost 6 bases and J lost 0, with 8 bases in between. This CDR3 has 13 residues. Per germline, CDR1 SNHLY and CDR2 FYNNEI. CDR3 residues: CASRRELNTEAFF. In DNA form, the CDR3 reads TGTGCCAGCAGACGCGAATTGAACACTGAAGCTTTCTTT.

V usage is TRBV6-1 and J usage is TRBJ1-1; 8 bases agree with TRBD1. Per the germline V gene, CDR1 is MNHNS and CDR2 is SASEGT. J gave up 4 bases and V 2 bases, and 12 bases lay outside the gene matches. CDR3 length: 17 residues. The CDR3 DNA reads as TGTGCCAGCAGTGAATTCGCAGGGGGCGCGTGGAGCACTGAAGCTTTCTTT. This codes for CASSEFAGGAWSTEAFF.

This clone has just one count. The J gene is TRBJ2-3, the V gene TRBV5-4; 7 positions agree with TRBD1. V dropped 1 base and J dropped 3; count of bases not matched to a gene: 5. Per the germline V gene, CDR1 is SGHNT and CDR2 is YYREEE (reference sequence). This CDR3 comprises 15 residues. CDR3 loop: CASSLLGQPTDTQYF. The CDR3 DNA is TGTGCCAGCAGCTTGTTGGGACAGCCTACAGATACGCAGTATTTT.